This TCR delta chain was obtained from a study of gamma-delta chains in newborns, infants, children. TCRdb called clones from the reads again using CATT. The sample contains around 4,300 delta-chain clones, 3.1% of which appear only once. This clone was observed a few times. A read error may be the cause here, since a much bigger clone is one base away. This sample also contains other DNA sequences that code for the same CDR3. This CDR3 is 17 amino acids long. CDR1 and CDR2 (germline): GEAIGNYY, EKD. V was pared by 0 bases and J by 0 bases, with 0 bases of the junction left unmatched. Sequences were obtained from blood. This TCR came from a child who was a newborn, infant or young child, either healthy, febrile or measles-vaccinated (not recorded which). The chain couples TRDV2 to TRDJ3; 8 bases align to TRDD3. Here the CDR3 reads CACDTGGYSWDTRQMFF. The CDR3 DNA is TGTGCCTGTGACACCGGGGGATACTCCTGGGACACCCGACAGATGTTTTTC.